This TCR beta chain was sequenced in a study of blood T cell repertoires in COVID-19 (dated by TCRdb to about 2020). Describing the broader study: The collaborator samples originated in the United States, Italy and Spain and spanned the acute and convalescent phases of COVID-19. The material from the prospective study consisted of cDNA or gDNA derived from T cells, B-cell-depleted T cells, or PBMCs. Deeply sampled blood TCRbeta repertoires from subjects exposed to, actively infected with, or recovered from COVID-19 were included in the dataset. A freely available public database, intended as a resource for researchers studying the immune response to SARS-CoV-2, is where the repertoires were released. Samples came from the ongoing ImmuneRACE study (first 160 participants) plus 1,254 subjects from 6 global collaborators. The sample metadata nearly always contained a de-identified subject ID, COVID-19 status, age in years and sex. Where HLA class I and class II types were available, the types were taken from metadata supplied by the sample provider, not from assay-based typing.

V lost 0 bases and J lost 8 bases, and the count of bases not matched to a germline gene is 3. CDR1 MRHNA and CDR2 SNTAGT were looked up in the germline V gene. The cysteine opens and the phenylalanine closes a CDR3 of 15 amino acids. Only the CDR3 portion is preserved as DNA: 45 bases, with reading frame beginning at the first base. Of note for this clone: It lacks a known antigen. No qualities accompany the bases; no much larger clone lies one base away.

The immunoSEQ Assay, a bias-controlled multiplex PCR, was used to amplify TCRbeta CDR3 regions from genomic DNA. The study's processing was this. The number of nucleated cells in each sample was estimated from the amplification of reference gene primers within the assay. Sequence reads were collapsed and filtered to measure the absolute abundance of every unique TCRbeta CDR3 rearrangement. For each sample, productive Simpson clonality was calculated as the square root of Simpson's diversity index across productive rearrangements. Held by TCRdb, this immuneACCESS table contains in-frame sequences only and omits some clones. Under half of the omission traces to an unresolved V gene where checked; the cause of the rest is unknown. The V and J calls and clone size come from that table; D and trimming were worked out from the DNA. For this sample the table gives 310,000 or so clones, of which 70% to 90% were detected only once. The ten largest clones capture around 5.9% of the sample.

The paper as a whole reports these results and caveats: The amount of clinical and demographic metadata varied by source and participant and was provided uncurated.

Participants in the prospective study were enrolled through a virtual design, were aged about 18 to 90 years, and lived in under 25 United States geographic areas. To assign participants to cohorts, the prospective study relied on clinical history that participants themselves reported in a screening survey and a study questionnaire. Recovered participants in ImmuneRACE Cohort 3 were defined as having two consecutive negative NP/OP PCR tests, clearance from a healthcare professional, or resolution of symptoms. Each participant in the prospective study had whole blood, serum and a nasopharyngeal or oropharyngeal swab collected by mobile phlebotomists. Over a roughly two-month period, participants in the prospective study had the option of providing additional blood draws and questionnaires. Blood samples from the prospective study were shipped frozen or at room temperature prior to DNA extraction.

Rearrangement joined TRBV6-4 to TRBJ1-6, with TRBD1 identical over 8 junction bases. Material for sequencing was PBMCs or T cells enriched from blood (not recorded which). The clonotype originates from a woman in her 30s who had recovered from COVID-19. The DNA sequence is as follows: TGTGCCAGCAGTGACTCTGGACAGGGTGATTCACCCCTCCACTTT. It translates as CASSDSGQGDSPLHF.